Below are 7 T cell receptor beta chains sequenced from a single sample in a study of Tregs in tolerant kidney transplant recipients. Related graft donors supplied nonmyeloablative bone marrow transplants, and mixed chimerism was transient. The data were produced by immunoSEQ multiplex PCR, yet TCRdb's version contains in-frame clones alone and is incomplete. The sample shows roughly 54,000 clones, roughly 89% of them seen only once. The sequencing here drew on CD8+ T cells from blood (PBMCs), taken 12 months after the transplant. All receptors come from a human patient who received a combined kidney and bone marrow transplant. A subset of T cells may come from the graft donor.

V and J are TRBV4-3 and TRBJ1-1, with D possibly being TRBD1 (6 bases). The CDR3 covers 16 residues. The V end lost 4 bases, the J end lost 7 bases, and 22 bases lay between the germline ends. From germline, CDR1 is LGHNA and CDR2 YSLEER. The CDR3 coding sequence is TGCGCCAGCAGCCCCAAGGGCCGGGGGGCGCGTTTTGAAGCTTTCTTT. It codes for CASSPKGRGARFEAFF.

The V and J genes are TRBV29-1 and TRBJ1-1; D ambiguous. V lost 6 bases and J lost 7, with 12 bases in between. Germline V gives CDR1 SQVTM, CDR2 ANQGSEA. The CDR3 has 11 residues. CDR3 loop: CSVDWAGEAFF. The CDR3, as DNA: TGCAGCGTCGATTGGGCCGGTGAAGCTTTCTTT.

The V and J genes are TRBV28 and TRBJ2-1; 9 bases are a match to TRBD1. Germline V gene lookup returns CDR1 MDHEN and CDR2 SYDVKM. The CDR3 is made up of 16 amino acids. After removal of 6 bases from V and 4 bases from J, the junction contained 10 bases not matched to a gene. CDR3 coding DNA: TGTGCCAGCAGCCACCAACAGGGGGCGGTTTACAATGAGCAGTTCTTC. It yields the protein CASSHQQGAVYNEQFF.

V gene TRBV19 combines with J gene TRBJ2-3; 10 bases fit TRBD2. The V segment lost 0 bases and the J segment 5 bases; nucleotides outside the gene matches: 2. Germline CDR1 LNHDA, CDR2 SQIVND (reference sequence). The CDR3 spans 15 residues. CDR3 in DNA: TGTGCCAGTAGTATAGATGCTAGCGGGAGAGATACGCAGTATTTT. It translates to CASSIDASGRDTQYF.

V gene TRBV29-1 combines with J gene TRBJ2-7; D perhaps matches TRBD1 (5 bases). V shed 4 bases and J shed 3 bases, with 13 bases lying between them. This CDR3 comprises 13 residues. Germline V gene data show CDR1 as SQVTM and CDR2 as ANQGSEA. CDR3 sequence reads: CSVVLTVVYEQYF. The CDR3 coding sequence is TGCAGCGTTGTCTTGACAGTGGTCTACGAGCAGTACTTC.

This chain links TRBV30 with TRBJ1-1; D is unclear. The CDR3 contains 17 residues. Germline-derived CDR1 and CDR2 are GTSNPN and SVGIG (reference sequence). V was cut by 0 bases and J by 1 base, with 18 bases left in between. Here the CDR3 DNA reads TGTGCCTGGAGTGTACTTACCCGGCGGATATCGAACACTGAAGCTTTCTTT. It codes for CAWSVLTRRISNTEAFF. The full variable domain, its missing parts supplied by reference TRBV30 and TRBJ1-1, is SQTIHQWPATLVQPVGSPLSLECTVEGTSNPNLYWYRQAAGRGLQLLFYSVGIGQISSEVPQNLSASRPQDRQFILSSKKLLLSDSGFYLCAWSVLTRRISNTEAFFGQGTRLTVV.

In its sample, this clone was seen once. The rearrangement joins TRBV7-9 to TRBJ2-7, with a weak D call TRBD1 (5 bases). CDR3 length: 14 amino acids. Deletions cut 5 bases from V and 3 bases from J, with 14 bases between. Germline V gene lookup returns CDR1 SEHNR and CDR2 FQNEAQ (reference sequence). CDR3 in amino acids: CASSKPDKYYEQYF. The CDR3, as DNA: TGTGCCAGCAGCAAGCCGGACAAGTACTACGAGCAGTACTTC.